This note documents a single T cell receptor beta chain sequence. What it recognizes is unknown. Method: immunoSEQ multiplex PCR; TCRdb's copy keeps in-frame clones and lacks some. The table shows fewer than 85,000 clones, with 80% to 90% occurring only once. Germline CDR1 and CDR2: MGHRA and YSYEKL. V was shortened by 4 bases and J by 10 bases, with 20 bases between the two germline ends. CDR3 length: 16 residues. The data are from a study of T cell responses to AZD1222 COVID-19 vaccine. Regarding the study as a whole: The donors showed a predominance of white British ancestry and of females, with possible underestimation of clonal diversity.

This sequence originates from an adult who received the AZD1222 COVID-19 vaccine. Sequencing was performed on peripheral blood, taken 28 days after the second AZD1222 dose. V usage is TRBV4-1 and J usage is TRBJ1-6; weak D call: TRBD1 (6 bases). As DNA, the CDR3 is TGCGCCAGCAGCCCACCATCACAGGGCCCCAAATCACCCCTCCACTTT. Protein: CASSPPSQGPKSPLHF.